This T cell receptor beta chain stems from a study of control samples from healthy donors and cancer patients. Profiling relied on immunoSEQ multiplex PCR, and the TCRdb table lists in-frame clones only, not all of them. Among 150,000 to 200,000 clones listed, 70% to 90% were seen once. The germline gives CDR1 SNHLY, CDR2 FYNNEI. This CDR3 contains 12 residues. V gave up 5 bases and J gave up 3 bases, with 7 bases separating them. The TCR was taken from a man under 40 in good health. The sample consisted of blood. V is TRBV2 and J is TRBJ2-5; no firm D call. CDR3 protein: CASSYSKETQYF. In DNA form, the CDR3 reads TGTGCCAGCAGTTACTCAAAAGAGACCCAGTACTTC.